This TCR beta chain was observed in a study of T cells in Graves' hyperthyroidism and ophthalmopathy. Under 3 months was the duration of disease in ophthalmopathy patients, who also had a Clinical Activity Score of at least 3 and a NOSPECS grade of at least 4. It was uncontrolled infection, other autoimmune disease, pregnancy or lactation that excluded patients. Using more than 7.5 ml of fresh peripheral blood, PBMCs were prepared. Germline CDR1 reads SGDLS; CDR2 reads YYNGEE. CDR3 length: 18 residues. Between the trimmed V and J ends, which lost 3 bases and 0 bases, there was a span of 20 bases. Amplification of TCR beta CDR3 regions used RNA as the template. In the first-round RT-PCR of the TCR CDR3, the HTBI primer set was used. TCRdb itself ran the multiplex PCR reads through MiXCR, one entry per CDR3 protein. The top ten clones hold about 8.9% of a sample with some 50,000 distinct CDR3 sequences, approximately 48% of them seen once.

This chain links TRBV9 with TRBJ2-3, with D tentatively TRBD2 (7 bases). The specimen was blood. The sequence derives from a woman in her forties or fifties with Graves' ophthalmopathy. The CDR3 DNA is TGTGCCAGCAGCGAGTTGGGGGGGCCGGTCTTTAGCACAGATACGCAGTATTTT. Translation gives CASSELGGPVFSTDTQYF.